A single sample gave rise to the 13 T cell receptor beta chains below, sequenced in a study of blood T cell repertoires in COVID-19. Method: immunoSEQ multiplex PCR; TCRdb's copy keeps in-frame clones and lacks some. Among hundreds of thousands of clones listed, around 89% were seen once. The sequenced material came from peripheral blood. The source is a woman between 40 and 55 years old who had recovered from COVID-19.

CDR3 bases: TGTGCCAGCGGAGAGGTAGAGGGAGAAACCCAGTACTTC. Translating gives CASGEVEGETQYF. The genes are TRBV9 and TRBJ2-5, with D perhaps matching TRBD2 (5 bases). Germline CDR1 reads SGDLS; CDR2 reads YYNGEE. The germline V and J ends were trimmed by 7 bases and 8 bases, with 18 bases remaining between them. CDR3 length: 13 amino acids.

The chain employs TRBV9 and TRBJ2-5; 8 nucleotides match TRBD1. The CDR3 is 13 amino acids. The germline V gene encodes CDR1 SGDLS and CDR2 YYNGEE. Unmatched junction bases numbered 4, after V lost 4 bases and J lost 5 bases. The CDR3 DNA reads TGTGCCAGCAGCCCTACAGGGGGGGAGACCCAGTACTTC. This gives the protein CASSPTGGETQYF. Full variable domain (remainder filled in from reference TRBV9 and TRBJ2-5): DSGVTQTPKHLITATGQRVTLRCSPRSGDLSVYWYQQSLDQGLQFLIQYYNGEERAKGNILERFSAQQFPDLHSELNLSSLELGDSALYFCASSPTGGETQYFGPGTRLLVL.

This clone was observed once. The rearrangement links TRBV7-9 to TRBJ1-1, with a possible D match to TRBD1 (5 bases). Trimming cost V 5 bases and J 5 bases, with 15 bases left between them. There are 14 residues in the CDR3. CDR1 and CDR2 (germline): SEHNR, FQNEAQ (reference sequence). Written as DNA, the CDR3 is TGTGCCAGCAGCCCGCTGGGGGGAAGGACTGAAGCTTTCTTT. Protein: CASSPLGGRTEAFF.

The CDR3, as DNA: TGCAGCGTTGGTTTGTTGGCGGGAGGGTGGGATGAGCAGTTCTTC. This gives the protein CSVGLLAGGWDEQFF. The chain combines TRBV29-1 with TRBJ2-1, with TRBD2 matching 9 bases. V dropped 4 bases and J dropped 8; count of bases not matched to a gene: 12. The length of the CDR3 is 15 residues. Per the germline V gene, CDR1 is SQVTM and CDR2 is ANQGSEA.

The chain has TRBV5-4 and TRBJ2-3, with D tentatively TRBD2 (6 bases). V was pared by 3 bases and J by 0 bases, with 14 bases between. From germline, CDR1 is SGHNT and CDR2 YYREEE (reference sequence). The CDR3 contains 16 residues. Written as DNA, the CDR3 is TGTGCCAGCAGCTACGCACGGGGGTCTAGCACAGATACGCAGTATTTT. The encoded protein is CASSYARGSSTDTQYF.

The CDR3 region has the DNA TGTGCCAGCAGCTCGGCCCTGGGGGGGACCTACAATGAGCAGTTCTTC. Protein sequence: CASSSALGGTYNEQFF. The chain carries TRBV7-9 and TRBJ2-1; 7 nucleotides match TRBD2. Germline V gives CDR1 SEHNR, CDR2 FQNEAQ (reference sequence). V trimming: 4 bases; J trimming: 2 bases; junction bases outside the gene matches: 8. This CDR3 spans 16 amino acids. Together with reference TRBV7-9 and TRBJ2-1, the CDR3 gives the full variable domain: DTGVSQNPRHKITKRGQNVTFRCDPISEHNRLYWYRQTLGQGPEFLTYFQNEAQLEKSRLLSDRFSAERPKGSFSTLEIQRTEQGDSAMYLCASSSALGGTYNEQFFGPGTRLTVL.

This clone was observed once. The V and J genes are TRBV12-3 or TRBV12-4 and TRBJ1-2; no reliable D call. V was clipped by 6 bases and J by 3 bases, with 5 bases between them. The CDR3 is made up of 11 amino acids. The CDR3 reads CASRSDYGYTF. The DNA of the CDR3 is TGTGCCAGCAGGTCCGACTATGGCTACACCTTC.

V is TRBV5-8 and J is TRBJ1-2, with 7 bases fitting TRBD1. CDR3 length: 14 amino acids. J gave up 4 bases and V 4 bases, and 7 bases lay outside the gene matches. Germline V lookup: CDR1 SGHTS, CDR2 YDEGEE. CDR3: CASSTQTGPYGYTF. CDR3 bases: TGTGCCAGCAGCACCCAGACAGGGCCCTATGGCTACACCTTC.

The rearrangement joins TRBV5-6 to TRBJ2-1; D may be TRBD1 (6 bases). V was cut by 3 bases and J by 1 base, with 14 bases left in between. Germline CDR1 and CDR2: SGHDT and YYEEEE. CDR3 size: 16 residues. The CDR3, as DNA: TGTGCCAGCAGCTCCATGCCCAGGGGTTCCTACAATGAGCAGTTCTTC. This sequence encodes CASSSMPRGSYNEQFF.

The gene calls are TRBV6-5 and TRBJ2-7; 9 bases map to TRBD2. CDR1 MNHEY and CDR2 SVGAGI come from the germline V gene. V shed 6 bases, J shed 0 bases, and the junction held 6 bases outside the gene matches. CDR3 length: 15 residues. CDR3 nucleotides: TGTGCCAGCAGCCCCACAGCGGGAGGCTCCTACGAGCAGTACTTC. This gives the protein CASSPTAGGSYEQYF.

The J gene is TRBJ2-1, the V gene TRBV10-3; 7 bases line up with TRBD1. With V trimmed by 3 bases and J by 3 bases, 8 bases remained unmatched. This CDR3 comprises 16 residues. The V gene's germline CDR1 is ENHRY and CDR2 SYGVKD. The CDR3 DNA reads TGTGCCATCAGTGATCCCGGACAGGTCCGCTACAATGAGCAGTTCTTC. It translates to CAISDPGQVRYNEQFF.

The chain joins TRBV9 to TRBJ1-1; D is possibly TRBD1 (5 bases). Looked up from germline, CDR1 is SGDLS and CDR2 is YYNGEE. There are 16 residues in the CDR3. Trimming took off 4 bases at V and 8 bases at J, with 24 bases between the two ends. For the CDR3, the DNA is TGTGCCAGCAGCCGCCCGCCCCCGGGGGGTTTCAGGGAAGCTTTCTTT. This encodes CASSRPPPGGFREAFF.

The CDR3 bases are TGTGCCAGCAGCTTAATGGGGGGCAATGAGCAGTTCTTC. Translation: CASSLMGGNEQFF. This rearrangement joins TRBV7-3 to TRBJ2-1; D may be TRBD2 (6 bases). Per germline, CDR1 SGHTA and CDR2 FQGTGA. This CDR3 spans 13 amino acids. Trimming took off 1 base at V and 6 bases at J, with 7 bases between the two ends.